These T cell receptor beta chains were read from a single sample in a study of blood T cell repertoires in COVID-19. Only in-frame clones appear in the TCRdb table, and some are missing; sequencing was by immunoSEQ multiplex PCR. The sample shows about 140,000 clones, roughly 81% of them seen only once. Material for sequencing was peripheral blood. Receptors originate from a woman aged 45-60 years with active or convalescent COVID-19. The CDR3 runs from the conserved cysteine through the conserved F or W. A D gene is named only where the DNA matches it firmly. Where a row states a size, it is once, few, many or the class of an expanded clone; other rows omit it.

TRBJ1-4,14,TRBV9,.,.,CASSVRGTNEKLFF,TGTGCCAGCAGCGTCAGGGGAACTAATGAAAAACTGTTTTTT
TRBJ1-3,14,TRBV28,.,.,CASSPLGGANTIYF,TGTGCCAGCAGTCCTCTGGGGGGGGCAAACACCATATATTTT
TRBJ2-2,13,TRBV10-3,.,.,CAISEDYTGELFF,TGTGCCATCAGTGAGGACTACACCGGGGAGCTGTTTTTT
TRBJ2-3,14,TRBV6-1,.,few,CASSEGQPTDTQYF,TGTGCCAGCAGTGAAGGACAGCCCACAGATACGCAGTATTTT
TRBJ2-5,14,TRBV7-2,TRBD2,.,CASSEGPSGRTQYF,TGTGCCAGCAGCGAGGGGCCTAGCGGGAGAACCCAGTACTTC
TRBJ1-2,18,TRBV2,.,few,CASSGPFQGWKANYGYTF,TGTGCCAGCAGCGGACCCTTCCAGGGTTGGAAAGCTAACTATGGCTACACCTTC
TRBJ1-3,14,TRBV7-2,.,.,CASSLEQLVNTIYF,TGTGCCAGCAGCTTAGAACAGTTAGTAAACACCATATATTTT
TRBJ2-5,15,TRBV28,.,many,CASSLTGGGQETQYF,TGTGCCAGCAGTTTAACAGGGGGGGGGCAAGAGACCCAGTACTTC
TRBJ1-2,15,TRBV6-4,TRBD1,.,CASRRTGSQNYGYTF,TGTGCCAGCCGAAGGACAGGCTCCCAGAACTATGGCTACACCTTC
TRBJ1-5,16,TRBV19,TRBD1,.,CASSTNRGEGNQPQHF,TGTGCCAGTAGTACCAACAGGGGGGAAGGCAATCAGCCCCAGCATTTT
TRBJ2-1,13,TRBV5-1,TRBD2,few,CASSSGTSYEQFF,TGCGCCAGCAGCTCTGGGACTAGTTATGAGCAGTTCTTC
TRBJ1-2,13,TRBV5-6,TRBD1,once,CASNPGGSPGYTF,TGTGCCAGCAACCCAGGGGGGAGTCCCGGCTACACCTTC
TRBJ2-7,16,TRBV11-2,TRBD1,.,CASRPLFGQASYEQYF,TGTGCCAGCAGGCCTCTTTTCGGACAGGCGTCCTACGAGCAGTACTTC
TRBJ1-1,15,TRBV18,.,.,CASSPSGNKNTEAFF,TGTGCCAGCTCACCAAGTGGCAATAAGAACACTGAAGCTTTCTTT
TRBJ2-7,11,TRBV30,.,.,CAWSDGARQYF,TGTGCCTGGAGTGATGGGGCAAGGCAGTACTTC
TRBJ1-3,16,TRBV19,.,.,CASSSQSILSGNTIYF,TGTGCCAGTAGTTCTCAGTCGATCCTCTCTGGAAACACCATATATTTT